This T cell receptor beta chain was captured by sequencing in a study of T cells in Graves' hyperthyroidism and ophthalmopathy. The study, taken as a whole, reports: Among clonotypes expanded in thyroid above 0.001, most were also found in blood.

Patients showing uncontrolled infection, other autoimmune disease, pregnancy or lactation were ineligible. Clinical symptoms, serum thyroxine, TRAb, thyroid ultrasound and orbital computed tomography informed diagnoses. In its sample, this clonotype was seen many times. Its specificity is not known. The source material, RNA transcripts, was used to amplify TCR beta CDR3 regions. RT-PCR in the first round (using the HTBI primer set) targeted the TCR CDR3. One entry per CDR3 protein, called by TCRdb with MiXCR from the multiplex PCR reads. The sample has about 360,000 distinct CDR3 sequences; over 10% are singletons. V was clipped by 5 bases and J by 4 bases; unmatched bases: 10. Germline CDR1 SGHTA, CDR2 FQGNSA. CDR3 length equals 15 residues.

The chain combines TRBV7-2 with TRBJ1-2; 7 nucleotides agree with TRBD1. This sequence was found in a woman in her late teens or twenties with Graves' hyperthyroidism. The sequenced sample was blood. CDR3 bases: TGTGCCAGCAGCAACCGACAGGGTCGGGGCTATGGCTACACCTTC. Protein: CASSNRQGRGYGYTF. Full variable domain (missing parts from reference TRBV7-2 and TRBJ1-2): GAGVSQSPSNKVTEKGKDVELRCDPISGHTALYWYRQSLGQGLEFLIYFQGNSAPDKSGLPSDRFSAERTGGSVSTLTIQRTQQEDSAVYLCASSNRQGRGYGYTFGSGTRLTVV.